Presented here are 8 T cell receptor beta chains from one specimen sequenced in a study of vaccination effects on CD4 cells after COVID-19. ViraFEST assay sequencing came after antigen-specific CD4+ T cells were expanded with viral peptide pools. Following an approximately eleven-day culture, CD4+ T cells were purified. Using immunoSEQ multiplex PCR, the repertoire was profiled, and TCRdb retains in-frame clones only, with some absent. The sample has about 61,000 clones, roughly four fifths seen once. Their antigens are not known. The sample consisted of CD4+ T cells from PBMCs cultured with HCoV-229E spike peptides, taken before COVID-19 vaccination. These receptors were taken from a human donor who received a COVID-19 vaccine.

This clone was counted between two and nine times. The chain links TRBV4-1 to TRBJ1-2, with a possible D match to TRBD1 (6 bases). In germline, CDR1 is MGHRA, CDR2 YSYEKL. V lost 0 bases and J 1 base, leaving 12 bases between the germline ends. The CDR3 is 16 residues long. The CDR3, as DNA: TGCGCCAGCAGCCAAGAGAGTCAGGGGCTTAACTATGGCTACACCTTC. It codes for CASSQESQGLNYGYTF.

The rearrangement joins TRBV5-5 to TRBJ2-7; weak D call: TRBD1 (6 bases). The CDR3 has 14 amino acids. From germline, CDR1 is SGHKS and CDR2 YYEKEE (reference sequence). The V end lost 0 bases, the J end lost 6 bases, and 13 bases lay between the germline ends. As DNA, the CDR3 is TGTGCCAGCAGCTTGGAAGGGTACAGGGTCGAGCAGTACGTC. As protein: CASSLEGYRVEQYV.

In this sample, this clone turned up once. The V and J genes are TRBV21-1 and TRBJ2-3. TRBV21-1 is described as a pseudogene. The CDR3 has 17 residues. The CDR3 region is CASYSSVRARGTDTQYF. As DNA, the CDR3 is TGTGCCAGCTATTCTTCTGTTCGAGCCCGTGGGACAGATACGCAGTATTTT.

In nucleotides, the CDR3 is TGTGCCAGCAGTCGGACAGTCCAAGAGACCCAGTACTTC. Translation gives CASSRTVQETQYF. The V gene is TRBV7-9, the J gene TRBJ2-5; weak D call: TRBD1 (6 bases). The CDR3 is made up of 13 amino acids. CDR1 is SEHNR, CDR2 FQNEAQ, per germline (reference sequence). Trimming stripped 6 bases from V and 1 base from J, with 9 bases between.

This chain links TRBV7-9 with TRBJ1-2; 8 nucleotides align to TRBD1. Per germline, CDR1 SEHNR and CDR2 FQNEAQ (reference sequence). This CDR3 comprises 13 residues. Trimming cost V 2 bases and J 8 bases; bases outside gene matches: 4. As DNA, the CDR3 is TGTGCCAGCAGCTTACCGTCAGGGGGCGGCTACACCTTC. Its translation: CASSLPSGGGYTF. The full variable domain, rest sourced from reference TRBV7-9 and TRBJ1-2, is DTGVSQNPRHKITKRGQNVTFRCDPISEHNRLYWYRQTLGQGPEFLTYFQNEAQLEKSRLLSDRFSAERPKGSFSTLEIQRTEQGDSAMYLCASSLPSGGGYTFGSGTRLTVV.

As DNA, the CDR3 is TGTGCCAGCAGCATCACGTGGGGATTCGATTCACCCCTCCACTTT. It translates to CASSITWGFDSPLHF. The V call is TRBV7-8, the J call TRBJ1-6; D remains unclear. The length of the CDR3 is 15 residues. Germline V gives CDR1 SGHVS, CDR2 FQNEAQ. V lost 5 bases, J lost 8 bases, and 16 bases lay in between. Using reference TRBV7-8 and TRBJ1-6 for the parts outside the CDR3, the full variable domain is GAGVSQSPRYKVAKRGQDVALRCDPISGHVSLFWYQQALGQGPEFLTYFQNEAQLDKSGLPSDRFFAERPEGSVSTLKIQRTQQEDSAVYLCASSITWGFDSPLHFGNGTRLTVT.

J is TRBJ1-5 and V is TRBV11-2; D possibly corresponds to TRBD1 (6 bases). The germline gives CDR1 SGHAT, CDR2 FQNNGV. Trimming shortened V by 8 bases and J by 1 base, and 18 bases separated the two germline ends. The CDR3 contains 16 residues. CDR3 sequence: CASSFGDNRSNQPQHF. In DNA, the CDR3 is TGTGCCAGCTCTTTTGGGGACAATAGAAGCAATCAGCCCCAGCATTTT.

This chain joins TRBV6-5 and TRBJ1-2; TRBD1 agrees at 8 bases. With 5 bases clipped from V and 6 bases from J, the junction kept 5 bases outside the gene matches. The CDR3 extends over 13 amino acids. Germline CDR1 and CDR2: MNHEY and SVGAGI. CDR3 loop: CASSPQGAHGYTF. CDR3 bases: TGTGCCAGCAGTCCCCAGGGGGCGCATGGCTACACCTTC.